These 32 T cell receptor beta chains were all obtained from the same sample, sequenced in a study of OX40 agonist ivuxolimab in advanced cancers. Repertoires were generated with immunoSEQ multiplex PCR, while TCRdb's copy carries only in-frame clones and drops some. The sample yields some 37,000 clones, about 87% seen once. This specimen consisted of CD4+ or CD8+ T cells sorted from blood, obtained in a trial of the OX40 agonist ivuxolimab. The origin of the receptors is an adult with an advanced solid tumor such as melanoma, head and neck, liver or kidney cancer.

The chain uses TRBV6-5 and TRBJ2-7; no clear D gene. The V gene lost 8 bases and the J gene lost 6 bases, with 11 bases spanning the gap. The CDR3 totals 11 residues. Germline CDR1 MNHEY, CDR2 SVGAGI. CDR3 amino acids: CASRLLGEQYF. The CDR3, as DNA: TGTGCCAGCCGTCTCCTCGGCGAGCAGTACTTC.

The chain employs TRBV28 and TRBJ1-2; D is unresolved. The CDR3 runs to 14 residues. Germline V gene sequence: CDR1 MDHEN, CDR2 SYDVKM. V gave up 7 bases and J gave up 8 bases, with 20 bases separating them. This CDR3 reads CASTYRWPVGGYTF. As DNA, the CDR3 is TGTGCCAGCACCTACCGTTGGCCCGTCGGAGGCTACACCTTC.

The CDR3 DNA follows: TGTGCCAGCAGTGAATATGGCGGGTCGGACACCGGGGAGCTGTTTTTT. Residues: CASSEYGGSDTGELFF. The V and J genes are TRBV25-1 and TRBJ2-2, with D possibly TRBD2 on 5 matching bases. The CDR3 is 16 residues long. Per germline, CDR1 MGHDK and CDR2 SYGVNS. The V end was cut by 0 bases, the J end by 3 bases, with 11 bases between.

Here the CDR3 DNA reads TGTGCCAGCAGCCCTCTGGCCCATTTGGGTAGCAATCAGCCCCAGCATTTT. This codes for CASSPLAHLGSNQPQHF. The chain uses TRBV4-2 and TRBJ1-5; no clear D gene. CDR1 LGHNA and CDR2 YNFKEQ come from the germline V gene. The germline V and J ends were trimmed by 4 bases and 0 bases, with 16 bases remaining between them. The length of the CDR3 is 17 residues.

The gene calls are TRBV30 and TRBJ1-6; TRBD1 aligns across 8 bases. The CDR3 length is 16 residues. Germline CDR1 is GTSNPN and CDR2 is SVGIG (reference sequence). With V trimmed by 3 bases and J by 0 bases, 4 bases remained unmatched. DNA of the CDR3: TGTGCCTGGAGCGCAGACAGGGGCTCCTATAATTCACCCCTCCACTTT. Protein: CAWSADRGSYNSPLHF. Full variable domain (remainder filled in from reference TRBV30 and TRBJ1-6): SQTIHQWPATLVQPVGSPLSLECTVEGTSNPNLYWYRQAAGRGLQLLFYSVGIGQISSEVPQNLSASRPQDRQFILSSKKLLLSDSGFYLCAWSADRGSYNSPLHFGNGTRLTVT.

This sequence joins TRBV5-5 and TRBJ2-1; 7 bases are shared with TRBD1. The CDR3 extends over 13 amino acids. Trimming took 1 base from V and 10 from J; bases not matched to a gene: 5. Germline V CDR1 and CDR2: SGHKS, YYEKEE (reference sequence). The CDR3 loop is CASSLTGVSEQFF. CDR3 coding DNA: TGTGCCAGCAGCTTGACAGGGGTTAGCGAGCAGTTCTTC.

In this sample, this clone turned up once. The CDR3 here is CASSLAEGSGNSPLHF. In DNA, the CDR3 is TGCGCCAGCAGCTTGGCCGAGGGATCAGGAAATTCACCCCTCCACTTT. J is TRBJ1-6 and V is TRBV5-1, with D uncertain. Germline CDR1 and CDR2: SGHRS and YFSETQ. V was cut by 0 bases and J by 7 bases, with 14 bases left in between. CDR3 length: 16 amino acids.

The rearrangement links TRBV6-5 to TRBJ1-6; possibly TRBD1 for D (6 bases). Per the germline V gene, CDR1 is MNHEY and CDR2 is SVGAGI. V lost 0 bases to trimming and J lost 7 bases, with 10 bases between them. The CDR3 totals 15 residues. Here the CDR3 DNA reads TGTGCCAGCAGTTACTCAGGGGGGGGAAATTCACCCCTCCACTTT. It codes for CASSYSGGGNSPLHF.

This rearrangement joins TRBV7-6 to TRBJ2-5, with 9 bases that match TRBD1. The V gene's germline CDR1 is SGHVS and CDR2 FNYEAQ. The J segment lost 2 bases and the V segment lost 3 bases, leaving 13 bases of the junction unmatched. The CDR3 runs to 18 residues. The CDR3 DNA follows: TGTGCCAGCAGCTTCCGACAGGGGGGGATTGGGTGGCAAGAGACCCAGTACTTC. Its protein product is CASSFRQGGIGWQETQYF. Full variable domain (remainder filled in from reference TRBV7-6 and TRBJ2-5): GAGVSQSPRYKVTKRGQDVALRCDPISGHVSLYWYRQALGQGPEFLTYFNYEAQQDKSGLPNDRFSAERPEGSISTLTIQRTEQRDSAMYRCASSFRQGGIGWQETQYFGPGTRLLVL.

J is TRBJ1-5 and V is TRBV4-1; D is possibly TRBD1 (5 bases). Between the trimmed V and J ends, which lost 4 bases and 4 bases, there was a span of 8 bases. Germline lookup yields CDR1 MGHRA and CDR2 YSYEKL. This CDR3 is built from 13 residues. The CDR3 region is CASSPTGNQPQHF. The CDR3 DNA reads TGCGCCAGCAGCCCCACAGGAAATCAGCCCCAGCATTTT.

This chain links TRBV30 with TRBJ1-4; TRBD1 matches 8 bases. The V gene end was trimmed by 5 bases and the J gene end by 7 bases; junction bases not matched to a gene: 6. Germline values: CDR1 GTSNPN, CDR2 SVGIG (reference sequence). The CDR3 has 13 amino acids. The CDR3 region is CAWGTGGGEKLFF. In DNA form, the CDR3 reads TGTGCCTGGGGTACAGGGGGAGGTGAAAAACTGTTTTTT. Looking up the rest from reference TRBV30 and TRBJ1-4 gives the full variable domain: SQTIHQWPATLVQPVGSPLSLECTVEGTSNPNLYWYRQAAGRGLQLLFYSVGIGQISSEVPQNLSASRPQDRQFILSSKKLLLSDSGFYLCAWGTGGGEKLFFGSGTQLSVL.

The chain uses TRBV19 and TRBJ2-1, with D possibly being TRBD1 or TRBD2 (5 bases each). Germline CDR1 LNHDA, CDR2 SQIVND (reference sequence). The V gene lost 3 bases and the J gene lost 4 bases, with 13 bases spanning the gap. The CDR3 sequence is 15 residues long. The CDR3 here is CASSMGRLRYNEQFF. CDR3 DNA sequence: TGTGCCAGTAGTATGGGACGGCTAAGGTACAATGAGCAGTTCTTC.

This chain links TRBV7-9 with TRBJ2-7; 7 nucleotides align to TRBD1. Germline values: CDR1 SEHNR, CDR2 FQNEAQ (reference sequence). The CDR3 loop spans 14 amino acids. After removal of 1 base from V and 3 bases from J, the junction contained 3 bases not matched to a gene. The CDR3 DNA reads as TGTGCCAGCAGCTTAGGACAGGGAGACTACGAGCAGTACTTC. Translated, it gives CASSLGQGDYEQYF.

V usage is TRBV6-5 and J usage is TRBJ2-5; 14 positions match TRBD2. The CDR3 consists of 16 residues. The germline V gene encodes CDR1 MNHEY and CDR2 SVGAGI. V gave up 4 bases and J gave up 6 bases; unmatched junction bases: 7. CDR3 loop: CASSLGTSGSRKTQYF. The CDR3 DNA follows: TGTGCCAGCAGTTTGGGGACTAGCGGGAGTCGGAAGACCCAGTACTTC.

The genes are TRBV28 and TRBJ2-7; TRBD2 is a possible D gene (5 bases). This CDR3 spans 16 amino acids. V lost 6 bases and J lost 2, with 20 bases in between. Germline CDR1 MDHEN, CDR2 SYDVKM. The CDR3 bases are TGTGCCAGCAGCCCCCCTTCGAGAGGGAGACCCTACGAGCAGTACTTC. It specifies CASSPPSRGRPYEQYF. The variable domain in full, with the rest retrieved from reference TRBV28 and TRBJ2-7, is DVKVTQSSRYLVKRTGEKVFLECVQDMDHENMFWYRQDPGLGLRLIYFSYDVKMKEKGDIPEGYSVSREKKERFSLILESASTNQTSMYLCASSPPSRGRPYEQYFGPGTRLTVT.

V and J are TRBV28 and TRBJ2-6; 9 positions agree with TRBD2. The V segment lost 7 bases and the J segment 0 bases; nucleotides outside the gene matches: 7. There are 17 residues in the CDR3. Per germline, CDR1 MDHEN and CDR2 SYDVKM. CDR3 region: CASNRGGVRSGANVLTF. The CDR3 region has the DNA TGTGCCAGCAACCGCGGGGGGGTCCGCTCTGGGGCCAACGTCCTGACTTTC.

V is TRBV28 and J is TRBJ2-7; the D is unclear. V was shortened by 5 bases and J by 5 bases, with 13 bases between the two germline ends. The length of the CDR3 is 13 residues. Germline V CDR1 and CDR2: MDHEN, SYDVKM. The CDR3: CASSLGGVDEQYF. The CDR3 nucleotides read TGTGCCAGCAGTCTTGGCGGCGTCGACGAGCAGTACTTC.

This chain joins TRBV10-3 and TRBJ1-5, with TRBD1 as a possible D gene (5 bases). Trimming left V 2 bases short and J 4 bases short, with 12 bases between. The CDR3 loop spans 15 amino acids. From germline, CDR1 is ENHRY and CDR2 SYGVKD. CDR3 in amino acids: CAISEAGGPNQPQHF. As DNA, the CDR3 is TGTGCCATCAGTGAGGCCGGGGGACCAAATCAGCCCCAGCATTTT.

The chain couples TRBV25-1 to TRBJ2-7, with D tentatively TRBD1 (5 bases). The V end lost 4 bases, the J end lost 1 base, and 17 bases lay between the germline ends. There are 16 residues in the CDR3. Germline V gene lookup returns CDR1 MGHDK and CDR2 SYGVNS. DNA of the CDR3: TGTGCCAGCAGTGCCGCAATCCCGGCAGGGTCCTACGAGCAGTACTTC. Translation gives CASSAAIPAGSYEQYF.

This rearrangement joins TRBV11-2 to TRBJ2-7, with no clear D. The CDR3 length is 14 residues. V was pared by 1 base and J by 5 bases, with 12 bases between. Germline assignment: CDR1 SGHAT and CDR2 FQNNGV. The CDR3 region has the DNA TGTGCCAGCAGCTTAGGTGGATACCCTAACGAGCAGTACTTC. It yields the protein CASSLGGYPNEQYF.

In nucleotides, the CDR3 is TGTGCCAGCAGCTTTGTCGGGAGGGGGACCCTCAATGAGCAGTTCTTC. Amino acids: CASSFVGRGTLNEQFF. V and J are TRBV11-2 and TRBJ2-1, with 8 bases lining up with TRBD2. Germline V gene data show CDR1 as SGHAT and CDR2 as FQNNGV. The V segment lost 3 bases and the J segment 6 bases; nucleotides outside the gene matches: 10. This CDR3 has 16 residues.

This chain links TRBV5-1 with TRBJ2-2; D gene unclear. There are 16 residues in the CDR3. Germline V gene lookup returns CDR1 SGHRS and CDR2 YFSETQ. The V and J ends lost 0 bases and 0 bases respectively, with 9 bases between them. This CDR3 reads CASSLDGLSNTGELFF. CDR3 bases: TGCGCCAGCAGCTTGGACGGGCTTTCGAACACCGGGGAGCTGTTTTTT. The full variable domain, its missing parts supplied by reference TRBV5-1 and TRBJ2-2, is KAGVTQTPRYLIKTRGQQVTLSCSPISGHRSVSWYQQTPGQGLQFLFEYFSETQRNKGNFPGRFSGRQFSNSRSEMNVSTLELGDSALYLCASSLDGLSNTGELFFGEGSRLTVL.

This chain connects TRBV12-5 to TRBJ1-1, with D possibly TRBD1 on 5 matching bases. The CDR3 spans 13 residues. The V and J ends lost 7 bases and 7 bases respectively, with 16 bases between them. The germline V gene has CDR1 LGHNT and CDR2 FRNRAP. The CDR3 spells CASVGPWVDEAFF. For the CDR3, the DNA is TGTGCTAGTGTGGGACCATGGGTTGATGAAGCTTTCTTT. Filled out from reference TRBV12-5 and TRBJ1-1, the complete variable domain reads DARVTQTPRHKVTEMGQEVTMRCQPILGHNTVFWYRQTMMQGLELLAYFRNRAPLDDSGMPKDRFSAEMPDATLATLKIQPSEPRDSAVYFCASVGPWVDEAFFGQGTRLTVV.

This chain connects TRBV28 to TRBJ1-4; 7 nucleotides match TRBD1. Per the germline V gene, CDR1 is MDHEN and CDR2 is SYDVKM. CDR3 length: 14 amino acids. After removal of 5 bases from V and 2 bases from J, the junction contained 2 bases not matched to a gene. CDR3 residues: CASSEGGTNEKLFF. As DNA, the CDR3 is TGTGCCAGCAGTGAAGGGGGCACTAATGAAAAACTGTTTTTT.

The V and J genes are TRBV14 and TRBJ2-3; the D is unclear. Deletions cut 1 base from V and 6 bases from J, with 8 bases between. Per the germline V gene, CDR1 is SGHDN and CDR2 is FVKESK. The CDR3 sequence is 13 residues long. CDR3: CASSQVRYDTQYF. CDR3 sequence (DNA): TGTGCCAGCAGCCAAGTCCGATATGATACGCAGTATTTT.

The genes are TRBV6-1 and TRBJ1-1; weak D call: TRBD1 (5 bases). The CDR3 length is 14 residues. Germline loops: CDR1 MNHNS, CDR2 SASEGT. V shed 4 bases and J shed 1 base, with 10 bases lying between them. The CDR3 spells CASSVRDGNTEAFF. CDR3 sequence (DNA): TGTGCCAGCAGTGTCCGGGACGGGAACACTGAAGCTTTCTTT.

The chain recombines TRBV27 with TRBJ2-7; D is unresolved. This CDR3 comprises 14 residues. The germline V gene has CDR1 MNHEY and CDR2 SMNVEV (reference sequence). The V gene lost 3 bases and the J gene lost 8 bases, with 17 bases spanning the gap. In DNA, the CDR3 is TGTGCCAGCAGTTTCTCGGACGGGTTAAGGAAGCAGTACTTC. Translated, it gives CASSFSDGLRKQYF.

CDR3 DNA sequence: TGTGCCAGCAGCCCCCGGACTAGCGGGGGGGAGACCCAGTACTTC. Translating it yields CASSPRTSGGETQYF. The chain carries TRBV7-8 and TRBJ2-5, with TRBD2 identical over 14 bases. The V segment lost 5 bases and the J segment 5 bases; nucleotides outside the gene matches: 4. CDR1 and CDR2 from the germline V gene are SGHVS and FQNEAQ. This CDR3 has 15 amino acids.

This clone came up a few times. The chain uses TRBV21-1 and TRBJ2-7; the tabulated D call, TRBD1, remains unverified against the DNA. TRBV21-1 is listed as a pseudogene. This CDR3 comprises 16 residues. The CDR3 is CASSKALTGGGYEQYF. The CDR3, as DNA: TGTGCCAGCAGCAAAGCGCTAACAGGGGGGGGCTACGAGCAGTACTTC.

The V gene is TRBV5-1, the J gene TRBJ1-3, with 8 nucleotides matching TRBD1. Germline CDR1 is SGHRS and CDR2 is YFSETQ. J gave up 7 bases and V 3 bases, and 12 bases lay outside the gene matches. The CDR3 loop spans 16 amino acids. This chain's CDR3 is CASSYTRTGLINTIYF. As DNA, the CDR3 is TGCGCCAGCAGCTATACACGGACAGGGTTGATTAACACCATATATTTT.

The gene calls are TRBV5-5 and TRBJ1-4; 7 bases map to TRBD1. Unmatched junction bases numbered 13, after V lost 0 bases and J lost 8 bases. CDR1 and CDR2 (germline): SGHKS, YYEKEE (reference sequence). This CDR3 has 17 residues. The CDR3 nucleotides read TGTGCCAGCAGCTTGGGAGACAGGGAATCGAGGGACGAAAAACTGTTTTTT. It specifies CASSLGDRESRDEKLFF.

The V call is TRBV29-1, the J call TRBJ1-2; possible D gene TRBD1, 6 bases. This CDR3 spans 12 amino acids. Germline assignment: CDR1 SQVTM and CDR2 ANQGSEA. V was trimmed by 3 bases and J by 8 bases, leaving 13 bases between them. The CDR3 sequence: CSVDGPGDGYTF. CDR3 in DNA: TGCAGCGTTGACGGGCCAGGGGACGGCTACACCTTC. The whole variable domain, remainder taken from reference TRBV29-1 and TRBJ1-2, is SAVISQKPSRDICQRGTSLTIQCQVDSQVTMMFWYRQQPGQSLTLIATANQGSEATYESGFVIDKFPISRPNLTFSTLTVSNMSPEDSSIYLCSVDGPGDGYTFGSGTRLTVV.